This entry features one TCR beta chain sequence. Its binding antigen is unknown. No per-base quality is available; no much larger clone lies one base away. This specimen's time point label, per the study, means: cells obtained before transplantation from donor or recipient. CD3+CD4+ and CD3+CD8+ populations were FACS-sorted from unstimulated pre-transplant donor and recipient cells taken from spleen or lymph nodes. This specimen comes from a study of graft-versus-host responses after intestinal transplantation (dated by TCRdb to the early 2020s). Turning to the overall study: Recipients received multivisceral, liver-intestinal, or isolated intestinal transplants. A cohort of roughly 25 intestinal transplant recipients, including one retransplant, was enrolled, and a few patients lacking pretransplant specimens were excluded. Instead of going to the commercial service, samples from three later patients were sequenced in-house on an Illumina MiSeq and processed with MiXCR. To identify alloreactive clones, pre-transplant mixed lymphocyte reaction products were sequenced and compared with unstimulated pre-transplant donor and recipient T cells. A peak of at least 4% donor T cells among recipient peripheral blood mononuclear cells was the definition used for donor T cell macrochimerism. Every recipient was given anti-thymocyte globulin induction, then maintenance tacrolimus and steroids for about three years. Bulk TCR-beta CDR3 sequencing was used to track graft-versus-host and host-versus-graft alloreactive T cell clones in the graft, circulation and bone marrow after intestinal transplantation. What the work shows at the level of the full study, not this receptor alone: GvH clones turned up in recipient bone marrow, with some appearing earlier in ileal mucosa or blood, a pattern consistent with an intestinal mucosal origin. Conclusions were limited by the relatively low number and heterogeneity of intestinal transplant patients. Early after transplant, peak levels of circulating GvH clones were found to be associated with declines in HvG clones. In patients with donor T cell macrochimerism, the allografts had high GvH to HvG T cell clonal ratios.

CDR1 and CDR2, looked up from the germline V gene, are SGHDT and YYEEEE. The junction carries 13 bases between V and J, which are trimmed by 3 bases and 4 bases respectively. Including the terminal cysteine and phenylalanine, the CDR3 comprises 15 residues. Only the CDR3 DNA is retained, 45 bases long and in frame from the first base. Libraries came from the immunoSEQ multiplex PCR assay. For most patients, genomic DNA was isolated with the Qiagen DNeasy Blood and Tissue Kit and sent frozen to Adaptive Biotechnologies for TCR sequencing. High-throughput TCR-beta CDR3 sequencing of genomic DNA from most patients was performed by Adaptive Biotechnologies. Concerning the study's data processing: TCR sequencing data for 15 to 20 patients were retrieved from Adaptive's ImmunoSEQ software; three other patients were processed with MiXCR and VDJtools. To correct CD4 versus CD8 sorting errors, sequences present in both subsets at a frequency ratio below 5:1 were removed. CDR3 nucleotide sequences shared between donor and recipient were removed because their origin could not be assigned. To be classed as alloreactive, a clone needed at least 2-fold expansion over unstimulated cells and a minimum CFSE-low frequency of 0.002% (template counts) or 0.001% (read counts). A clone was considered mappable if detected in the sequenced pre-transplant spleen, lymph node, or MLR CFSE-low populations of the donor or recipient. The cumulative frequency of alloreactive clones was calculated as a percentage of all sequences, weighted by copy number. TCRdb mirrors the immuneACCESS table, restricted to in-frame sequences. Some clones are absent from its copies; in checked studies, under half trace to an unresolved V gene, and the reason for the others is unknown. That table is the source of V, J and clone size, and D and trimming were worked out from the DNA. This sample has about 73,000 clones in its table, and 85% to 90% of those were observed once. About 4.2% of the sample lies in the top ten.

The clonotype was recovered from a human donor who was the organ donor for an intestinal transplant. Rearrangement joined TRBV5-6 to TRBJ2-2, and perhaps TRBD1 as D gene, on 6 matching bases. The source was unstimulated CD8+ T cells sorted from spleen or lymph node cells, collected before transplant. The nucleotides read TGTGCCAGCAGCTCCCGAGGGGGTAGCACCGGGGAGCTGTTTTTT. Translated, this gives CASSSRGGSTGELFF. Outside the CDR3, residues come from the reference TRBV5-6 and TRBJ2-2 proteins, so the full variable domain is: DAGVTQSPTHLIKTRGQQVTLRCSPKSGHDTVSWYQQALGQGPQFIFQYYEEEERQRGNFPDRFSGHQFPNYSSELNVNALLLGDSALYLCASSSRGGSTGELFFGEGSRLTVL.